The rows below give T cell receptor beta chains drawn from one sample of a study of cytomegalovirus exposure and HLA in healthy donors. The protocol was immunoSEQ multiplex PCR, while the TCRdb copy is restricted to in-frame clones and leaves out a portion. Found here are fewer than 150,000 clones, 60% to 80% of them singletons; the top ten hold about 1.3%. The sequenced sample was PBMCs. These receptors all stem from a man aged 50 to 60 in good health and CMV-seronegative. Both conserved end residues are part of each CDR3.

v_call	j_call	cdr3_aa
TRBV25-1	TRBJ1-4	CASSDYRAGEKLFF
TRBV27	TRBJ2-3	CASSLGGASSRYF
TRBV25-1	TRBJ2-1	CATGGQAKAQFF
TRBV29-1	TRBJ1-1	CSVVILGGNTEAFF
TRBV7-9	TRBJ1-2	CSSSEQRDGYTF
TRBV6-4	TRBJ1-5	CASSPGTGESNQPQHF
TRBV5-1	TRBJ2-3	CASSSPSELDTQYF
TRBV6-5	TRBJ2-7	CASSLGQTYEQYF
TRBV19	TRBJ2-7	CASRTSGKSYEQYF
TRBV19	TRBJ1-5	CASSTLGQGGQPQHF
TRBV5-6	TRBJ1-5	CASSFWTGSSNQPQHF
TRBV10-3	TRBJ2-7	CAIRDRVMDEQYF
TRBV18	TRBJ2-3	CASSPGQGTDTQYF
TRBV2	TRBJ1-1	CASSAGQGFAFF
TRBV4-1	TRBJ2-1	CASSHPKGGTGWRNEQFF
TRBV5-1	TRBJ1-2	CASSLVEENYGYTF
TRBV10-3	TRBJ2-4	CAISSKEAKNIQYF
TRBV28	TRBJ2-7	CASSSGLLAYEQYF
TRBV9	TRBJ2-5	CASSRGGDETQYF
TRBV7-2	TRBJ2-3	CASGKGQGDTQYF
TRBV6-6	TRBJ1-5	CASSYTGGGNQPQHF
TRBV5-1	TRBJ1-5	CARTGGNQPQHF
TRBV27	TRBJ2-1	CASSLSLTRGTYNEQFF
TRBV6-1	TRBJ2-2	CASTPGTANTGELFF
TRBV28	TRBJ2-7	CASSFVGQGVLSYEQYF
TRBV7-8	TRBJ2-7	CASSLTPTGSSYEQYF
TRBV19	TRBJ2-5	CASSPGYQETQYF
TRBV2	TRBJ1-5	CASSRGPSVNQPQHF
TRBV5-1	TRBJ2-2	CASSAMTAAGELFF
TRBV5-1	TRBJ1-1	CASSRLSQGGTEAFF
TRBV5-1	TRBJ2-2	CASSPGTVRNTGELFF
TRBV4-2	TRBJ2-1	CASSQDGLESSYNEQFF
TRBV5-6	TRBJ2-5	CASSFTGTGGETQYF
TRBV10-3	TRBJ2-7	CAISRDRGYEQYF
TRBV10-3	TRBJ2-7	CAISGGTSGSYEQYF
TRBV28	TRBJ2-7	CASSPGLAGRNSYEQYF
TRBV27	TRBJ2-1	CASSLYGTSGNEQFF
TRBV11-2	TRBJ1-5	CASSLVPGFSNQPQHF
TRBV10-3	TRBJ2-4	CAISESSTTTKNIQYF
TRBV6-4	TRBJ2-1	CASTPGLALYNEQFF
TRBV11-3	TRBJ2-3	CASSSPGTDTQYF
TRBV28	TRBJ2-1	CASSLTGTSHNEQFF
TRBV19	TRBJ2-2	CASSIRTANTGELFF
TRBV6-6	TRBJ1-1	CASSTGENTEAFF
TRBV5-4	TRBJ2-7	CASSENNRVSYEQYF